These 3 T cell receptor beta chains share one sample of origin, sequenced in a study of OX40 agonist ivuxolimab in advanced cancers. Profiling relied on immunoSEQ multiplex PCR, and the TCRdb table lists in-frame clones only, not all of them. Among 99,000 or so clones listed, approximately 93% were seen once. The sample in question was CD4+ or CD8+ T cells sorted from blood, obtained in a trial of the OX40 agonist ivuxolimab. These receptors originate from an adult with an advanced solid tumor such as melanoma, head and neck, liver or kidney cancer.

CDR3 sequence reads: CASTPSGGAFDEQFF. In DNA form, the CDR3 reads TGTGCCAGCACACCTAGCGGGGGGGCCTTCGATGAGCAGTTCTTC. The chain uses TRBV5-4 and TRBJ2-1; TRBD2 matches 12 bases. With 6 bases clipped from V and 8 bases from J, the junction kept 9 bases outside the gene matches. This CDR3 comprises 15 residues. In germline, CDR1 is SGHNT, CDR2 YYREEE (reference sequence).

V usage is TRBV30 and J usage is TRBJ1-1; D is unclear. The CDR3 is made up of 11 amino acids. CDR1 is GTSNPN and CDR2 is SVGIG in the germline V gene (reference sequence). V lost 0 bases, J lost 5 bases, and 4 bases lay in between. CDR3 loop: CAWSVQTEAFF. CDR3 nucleotides: TGTGCCTGGAGTGTACAAACTGAAGCTTTCTTT.

The chain links TRBV6-1 to TRBJ2-2; 15 bases line up with TRBD2. Germline V CDR1 and CDR2: MNHNS, SASEGT. The CDR3 extends over 19 amino acids. The trim removed 4 bases at V and 1 base at J, leaving 7 bases unmatched. Written as DNA, the CDR3 is TGTGCCAGCAGTGGGATAGGACTAGCGGGGGGGCGGAACACCGGGGAGCTGTTTTTT. Its translation is CASSGIGLAGGRNTGELFF.